Included here is one TCR beta chain sequence, with context. This record comes from a study of blood T cell repertoires in COVID-19. Looking at the study overall: Both acute and convalescent COVID-19 samples were obtained from the United States, Italy and Spain.

Clones were read by immunoSEQ multiplex PCR, and TCRdb kept only the in-frame ones, dropping some. The sample lists approximately 99,000 clones, more than 65% occurring once. Per the germline V gene, CDR1 is LNHDA and CDR2 is SQIVND (reference sequence). CDR3 length: 14 residues. V lost 3 bases and J lost 8; bases outside the gene matches: 5. The sequence was obtained from a woman of 80 years or more with active or convalescent COVID-19. This sequence joins TRBV19 and TRBJ2-1, with 9 bases matching TRBD1. The sequenced sample consisted of peripheral blood. The CDR3 spells CASSIRDRDDEQFF. CDR3 coding DNA: TGTGCCAGTAGTATCCGGGACAGGGACGATGAGCAGTTCTTC.